The source of this T cell receptor beta chain is a study of T cell changes during pregnancy in multiple sclerosis. Germline V lookup: CDR1 SGDLS, CDR2 YYNGEE. The CDR3 is 16 residues long. V gave up 6 bases and J gave up 3 bases, with 19 bases separating them. Libraries were prepared by immunoSEQ multiplex PCR; TCRdb keeps only in-frame clonotypes and omits some of them. The table records about 33,000 clones, around 93% of them present only once. The sample consisted of CD4+ T cells from peripheral blood mononuclear cells, taken in the third trimester of pregnancy. The J gene is TRBJ2-1, the V gene TRBV9; D is ambiguous. The clonotype comes from a female donor in good health, enrolled as a control in a pregnancy study. CDR3 in amino acids: CASKLYTFQDYNEQFF. CDR3 in DNA: TGTGCCAGCAAGCTGTATACATTTCAGGACTACAATGAGCAGTTCTTC.